A single sample gave rise to the 4 T cell receptor beta chains below, sequenced in a study of blood T cell repertoires in COVID-19. Sequencing used immunoSEQ multiplex PCR; TCRdb keeps in-frame clones, though not all of them. The data hold tens of thousands of clones, with around 83% observed a single time. The sequencing sample was made of peripheral blood. Receptors were obtained from a man in his 70s with acute or convalescent COVID-19.

This clone was seen a single time. V is TRBV4-2 and J is TRBJ2-3; 11 bases agree with TRBD2. Germline V gives CDR1 LGHNA, CDR2 YNFKEQ. The CDR3 spans 18 residues. The junction had 9 bases not matched to a gene; V was cut back by 2 bases and J by 2 bases. CDR3 protein: CASSQLARTSGYTDTQYF. The CDR3 DNA reads as TGTGCCAGCAGCCAACTCGCTCGGACTAGCGGGTACACAGATACGCAGTATTTT.

This clone was seen a handful of times. The V and J genes are TRBV19 and TRBJ2-5; no firm D call. Trimming removed 10 bases from V and 2 bases from J, with 14 bases in between. Germline-derived CDR1 and CDR2 are LNHDA and SQIVND (reference sequence). The CDR3 totals 13 residues. The CDR3: CAISRSVQETQYF. CDR3 nucleotides: TGTGCCATCTCTCGGTCGGTGCAAGAGACCCAGTACTTC.

This clone has only one observation. The V and J genes are TRBV6-4 and TRBJ1-4; D may be TRBD1 (6 bases). Germline-derived CDR1 and CDR2 are MRHNA and SNTAGT. The CDR3 has 15 amino acids. V lost 3 bases, J lost 1 base, and 9 bases lay in between. The CDR3 DNA reads TGTGCCAGCAGTGAACTAGGGGGAACTAATGAAAAACTGTTTTTT. It codes for CASSELGGTNEKLFF.

The rearrangement joins TRBV5-1 to TRBJ1-4; TRBD1 matches 10 bases. This CDR3 has 14 residues. The germline V gene encodes CDR1 SGHRS and CDR2 YFSETQ. V lost 5 bases and J lost 7; bases outside the gene matches: 5. CDR3 DNA: TGCGCCAGCAGGCCAGGACAGGGGGTTGAAAAACTGTTTTTT. The encoded protein is CASRPGQGVEKLFF.